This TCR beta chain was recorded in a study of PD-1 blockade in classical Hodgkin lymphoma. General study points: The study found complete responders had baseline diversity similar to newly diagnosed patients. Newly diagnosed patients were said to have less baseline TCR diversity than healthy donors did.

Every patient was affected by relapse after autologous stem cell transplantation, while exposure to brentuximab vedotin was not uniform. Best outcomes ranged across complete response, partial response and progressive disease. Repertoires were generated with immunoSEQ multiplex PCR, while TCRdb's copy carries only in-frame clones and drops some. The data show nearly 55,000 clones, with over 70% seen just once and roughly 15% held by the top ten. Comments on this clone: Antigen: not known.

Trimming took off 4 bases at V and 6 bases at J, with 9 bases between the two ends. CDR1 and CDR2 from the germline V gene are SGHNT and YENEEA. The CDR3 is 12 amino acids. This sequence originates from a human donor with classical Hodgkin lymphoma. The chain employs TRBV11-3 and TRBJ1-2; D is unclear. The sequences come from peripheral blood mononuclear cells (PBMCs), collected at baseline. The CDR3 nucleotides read TGTGCCAGCAGCTCCCGGAGGGATGGCTACACCTTC. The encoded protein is CASSSRRDGYTF.